The present TCR beta chain was sequenced within a study of T-cell memory formation after mild COVID-19 (dated by TCRdb to the early 2020s). Looking at the study overall: Most TCR sequence clusters were specific to one of the two donors. In two donors, T-cell clones that expanded and contracted after mild COVID-19 were tracked by sequencing TCRalpha and TCRbeta repertoires over time. The cohort was made up of two young adult volunteers, one female and one male, who were previously healthy.

Comments on this clonotype: Its antigen is currently not known. Base qualities are not recorded, but no much larger clone differs from it by a single base.

Ficoll-Paque density gradient centrifugation was the method used to isolate PBMCs. Paper-wide results and their limitations: SARS-CoV-2 specificity of the second-wave clones peaking on day 37 was not confirmed. From day 15 to 85, contracting clones showed balanced CD4/CD8 phenotypes, whereas a second wave of clones that expanded from day 15 to 37 leaned towards CD4+. Contracting CD4+ clones turned up mainly in the CM and EM memory subsets, whereas EMRA was where CD8+ clones were enriched. Some responding clones were found in pre-infection memory, which suggests that pre-existing cross-reactive memory T cells took part in the SARS-CoV-2 response. Only two mild cases were covered in the study, and larger cohorts including severe cases with pre-infection samples were considered necessary.

Sequencing instrument: Illumina NovaSeq 6000. TCRalpha and TCRbeta cDNA libraries were built by 5'RACE with constant-segment primers, adding sample barcodes and unique molecular identifiers. Trizol reagent was used to extract RNA from every sample. The libraries were amplified in two PCR steps, and the second step added a second sample barcode and Illumina TruSeq adapters. Sequencing of the libraries was done on an Illumina NovaSeq, producing 2 x 150 bp paired-end reads. The paper's data handling went like this. Reads were demultiplexed and collapsed into UMI-guided consensus sequences with migec v1.2.7. Using mixcr v2.1.11, the UMI consensuses were aligned to TRA and TRB V and J templates and assembled into clonotypes. A clonotype was counted as expanded or contracted only when both edgeR and NoisET called the clonotype significant, with the noise models trained on biological replicates. For edgeR calls, the thresholds were a false discovery rate-adjusted p below 0.01 and a log2 fold-change of 1. As an exploratory analysis of dynamics, max-normalized trajectories of the 1000 most abundant clonotypes were examined with PCA combined with hierarchical clustering. Separately sequenced CD4+ and CD8+ repertoires were used to assign a CD4 or CD8 phenotype to each responding clone. TCRdb trimmed public reads at Q25 via fastp, called clones via MiXCR and kept in-frame beta chains. Rows are unified per CDR3 protein, each entry keeping the most common DNA and genes. The V and J calls, along with clone size, are taken from TCRdb and not from the paper's own processing. This sample has about 470,000 distinct CDR3 sequences in its table, and 18% of those were observed once. The top ten hold roughly an eighth of the sample.

From cysteine to phenylalanine, the CDR3 is 16 amino acids long. The retained sequence is limited to the CDR3, 48 bases, with the frame set at the first base. The germline V gene (reference sequence) provides CDR1 LNHDA and CDR2 SQIVND. At the junction V is shortened by 5 bases and J by 0 bases; bases outside the gene matches: 7. The receptor chain draws on TRBV19 and TRBJ2-3; TRBD2 lines up with 8 middle nucleotides. Specimen: PBMCs or a T cell subset sorted from them (not recorded which). The source of this sequence is an adult woman who had mild COVID-19 (a few samples of this study predate the infection). The sample titles of this study are shuffled in the database, so cell type and time point are left out; the donor was told from shared clones. The CDR3 region has the sequence CASSFSSGLSTDTQYF. The sequence in DNA is TGTGCCAGTAGTTTCTCTAGCGGGCTAAGCACAGATACGCAGTATTTT.